This TCR beta chain originates from a study of blood T cell repertoires in COVID-19. Sequencing was performed with immunoSEQ multiplex PCR; in TCRdb, only in-frame clones are kept and a portion is missing. The sample contains 150,000 to 200,000 clones, under 90% of which appear only once. Trimming cost V 5 bases and J 1 base; bases outside gene matches: 1. Germline CDR1 reads SEHNR; CDR2 reads FQNEAQ (reference sequence). This CDR3 spans 13 amino acids. Only one count was recorded for this clone. Ages ranged from about 18 to 89 years, with residence in around 24 US areas. In assigning cohorts, the study relied on participant-reported clinical history.

Sequencing was performed on PBMCs or T cells enriched from blood (not recorded which). The clonotype originates from a woman aged 50 to 60 who had recovered from COVID-19. The chain is built from TRBV7-9 and TRBJ1-2, with 7 bases that match TRBD1. The CDR3 region has the DNA TGTGCCAGCAGCCGGGACAGTAACTATGGCTACACCTTC. Translated, it gives CASSRDSNYGYTF.